Included here is one TCR beta chain sequence, with context. Its target is not known. This CDR3 is 13 amino acids long. Trimming removed 4 bases from V and 5 bases from J, with 10 bases in between. Germline V gene lookup returns CDR1 SEHNR and CDR2 FQNEAQ (reference sequence). Extraction of total RNA produced a minimum of 5 micrograms from each sample. The sample comes from a study of blood T cells in healthy people across ages. Study in general: Capture via template switching afforded approximately one barcoded beta molecule per two T cells.

Primers used in a second PCR of about 7 to 12 cycles were a sample-barcoded 5' primer and a J-beta primer mix. Unique molecular identifiers of 12 random nucleotides labeled each cDNA. MiXCR was run by TCRdb on the 5' RACE reads, yielding one entry per CDR3 protein. This sample has 700,000 to 1,000,000 distinct CDR3 sequences, with roughly 44% found just once. Findings and caveats of the study: Measured against age, TCR beta diversity per million T cells decreased in a roughly linear manner.

The receptor comes from a man aged 60-69 years in good health. The chain combines TRBV7-9 with TRBJ2-3, with D possibly TRBD1 on 5 matching bases. The sequenced sample consisted of blood. CDR3 region: CASSSTQGDTQYF. The CDR3 DNA sequence: TGTGCCAGCAGCTCGACGCAGGGAGATACGCAGTATTTT.